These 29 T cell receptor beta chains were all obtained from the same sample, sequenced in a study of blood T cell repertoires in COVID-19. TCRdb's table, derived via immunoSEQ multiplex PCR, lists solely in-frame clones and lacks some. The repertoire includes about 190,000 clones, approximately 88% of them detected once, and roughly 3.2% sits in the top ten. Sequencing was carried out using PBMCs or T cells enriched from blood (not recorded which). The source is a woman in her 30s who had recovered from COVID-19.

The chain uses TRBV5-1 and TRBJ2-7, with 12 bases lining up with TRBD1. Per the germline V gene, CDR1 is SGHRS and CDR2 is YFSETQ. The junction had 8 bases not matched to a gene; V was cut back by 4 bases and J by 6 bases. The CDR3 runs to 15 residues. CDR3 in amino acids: CASSQGTGGYAEQYV. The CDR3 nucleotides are TGCGCCAGCAGCCAGGGGACAGGGGGCTACGCCGAGCAGTACGTC.

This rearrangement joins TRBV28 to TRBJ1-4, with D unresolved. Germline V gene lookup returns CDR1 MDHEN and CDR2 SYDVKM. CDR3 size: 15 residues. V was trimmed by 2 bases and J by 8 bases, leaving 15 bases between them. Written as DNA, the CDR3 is TGTGCCAGCAGTTTAGCCCGCTCACCGCAGGAAAAACTGTTTTTT. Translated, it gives CASSLARSPQEKLFF.

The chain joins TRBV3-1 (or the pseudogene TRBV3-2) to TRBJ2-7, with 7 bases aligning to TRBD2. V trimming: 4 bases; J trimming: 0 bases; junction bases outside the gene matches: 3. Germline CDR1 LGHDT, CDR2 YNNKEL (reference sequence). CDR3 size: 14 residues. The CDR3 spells CASSRGGFSYEQYV. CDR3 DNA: TGTGCCAGCAGCCGGGGAGGGTTCTCCTACGAGCAGTACGTC.

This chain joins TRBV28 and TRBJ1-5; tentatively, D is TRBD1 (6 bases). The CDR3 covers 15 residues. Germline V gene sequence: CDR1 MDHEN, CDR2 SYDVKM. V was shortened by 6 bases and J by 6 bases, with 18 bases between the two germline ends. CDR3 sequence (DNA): TGTGCCAGCAGCACCCCACAGGGATCGGGTCAGCCCCAGCATTTT. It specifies CASSTPQGSGQPQHF. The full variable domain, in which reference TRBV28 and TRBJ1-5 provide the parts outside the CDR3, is DVKVTQSSRYLVKRTGEKVFLECVQDMDHENMFWYRQDPGLGLRLIYFSYDVKMKEKGDIPEGYSVSREKKERFSLILESASTNQTSMYLCASSTPQGSGQPQHFGDGTRLSIL.

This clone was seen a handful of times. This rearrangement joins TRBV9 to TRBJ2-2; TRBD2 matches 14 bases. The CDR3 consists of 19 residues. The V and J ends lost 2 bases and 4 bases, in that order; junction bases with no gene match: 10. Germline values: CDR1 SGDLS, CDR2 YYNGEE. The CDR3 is CASSVGTSGSIGVTGELFF. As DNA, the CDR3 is TGTGCCAGCAGCGTCGGGACTAGCGGGAGTATAGGTGTCACCGGGGAGCTGTTTTTT.

In nucleotides, the CDR3 is TGTGCCAGCACCACTATCGGATTTAATCAGCCCCAGCATTTT. Translating it yields CASTTIGFNQPQHF. This chain links TRBV6-5 with TRBJ1-5; D is undetermined. Looked up from germline, CDR1 is MNHEY and CDR2 is SVGAGI. CDR3 size: 14 residues. Trimming cost V 7 bases and J 4 bases, with 14 bases left between them.

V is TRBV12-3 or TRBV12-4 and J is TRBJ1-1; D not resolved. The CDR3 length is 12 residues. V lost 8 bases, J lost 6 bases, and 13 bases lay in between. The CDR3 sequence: CASLVVKAEAFF. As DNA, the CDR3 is TGTGCCAGCCTAGTAGTCAAGGCTGAAGCTTTCTTT.

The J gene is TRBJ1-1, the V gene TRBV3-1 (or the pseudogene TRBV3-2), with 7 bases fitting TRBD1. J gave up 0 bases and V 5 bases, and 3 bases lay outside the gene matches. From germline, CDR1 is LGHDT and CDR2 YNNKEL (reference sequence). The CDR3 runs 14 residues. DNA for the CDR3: TGTGCCAGCAGCTTGGGACAGCTGAACACTGAAGCTTTCTTT. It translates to CASSLGQLNTEAFF.

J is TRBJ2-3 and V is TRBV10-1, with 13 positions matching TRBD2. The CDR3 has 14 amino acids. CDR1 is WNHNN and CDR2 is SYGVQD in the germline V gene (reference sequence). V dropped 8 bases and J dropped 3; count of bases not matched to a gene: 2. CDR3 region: CASGLAGVTDTQYF. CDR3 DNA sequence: TGCGCCAGCGGACTAGCGGGGGTGACAGATACGCAGTATTTT.

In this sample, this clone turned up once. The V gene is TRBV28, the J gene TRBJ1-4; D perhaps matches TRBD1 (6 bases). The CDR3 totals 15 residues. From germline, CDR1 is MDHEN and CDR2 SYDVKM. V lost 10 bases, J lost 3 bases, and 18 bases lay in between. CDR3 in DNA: TGTGCCACCGGACAGCTACAAGGAGCTAATGAAAAACTGTTTTTT. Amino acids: CATGQLQGANEKLFF. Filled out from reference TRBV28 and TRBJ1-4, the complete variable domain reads DVKVTQSSRYLVKRTGEKVFLECVQDMDHENMFWYRQDPGLGLRLIYFSYDVKMKEKGDIPEGYSVSREKKERFSLILESASTNQTSMYLCATGQLQGANEKLFFGSGTQLSVL.

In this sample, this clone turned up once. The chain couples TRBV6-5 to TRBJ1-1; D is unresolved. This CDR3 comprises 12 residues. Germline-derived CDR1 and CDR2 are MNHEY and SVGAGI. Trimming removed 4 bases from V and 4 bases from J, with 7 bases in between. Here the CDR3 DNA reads TGTGCCAGCAGTTCTGTCGGCACTGAAGCTTTCTTT. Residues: CASSSVGTEAFF.

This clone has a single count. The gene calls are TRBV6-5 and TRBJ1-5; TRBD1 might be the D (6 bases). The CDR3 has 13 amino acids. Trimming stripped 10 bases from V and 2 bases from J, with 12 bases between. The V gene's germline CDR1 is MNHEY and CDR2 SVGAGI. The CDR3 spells CATQDSRNQPQHF. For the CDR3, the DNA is TGTGCCACCCAGGACAGCCGCAATCAGCCCCAGCATTTT.

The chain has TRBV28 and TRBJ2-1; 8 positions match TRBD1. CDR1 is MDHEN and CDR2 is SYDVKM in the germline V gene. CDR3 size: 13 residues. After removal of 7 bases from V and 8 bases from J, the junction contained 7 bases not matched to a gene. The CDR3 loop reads CASNPGGVDEQFF. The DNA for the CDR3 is TGTGCCAGCAATCCAGGGGGCGTTGATGAGCAGTTCTTC.

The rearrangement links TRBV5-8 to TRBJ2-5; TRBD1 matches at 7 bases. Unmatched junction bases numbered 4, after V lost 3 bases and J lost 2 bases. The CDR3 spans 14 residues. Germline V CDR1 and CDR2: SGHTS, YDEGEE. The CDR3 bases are TGTGCCAGCAGCTCAGACAGGGTACAAGAGACCCAGTACTTC. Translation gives CASSSDRVQETQYF.

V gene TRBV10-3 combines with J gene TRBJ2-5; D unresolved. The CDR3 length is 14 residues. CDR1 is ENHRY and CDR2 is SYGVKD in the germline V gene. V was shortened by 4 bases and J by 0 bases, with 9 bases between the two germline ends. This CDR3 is CAISGEAYQETQYF. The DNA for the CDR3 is TGTGCCATCAGTGGAGAAGCGTACCAAGAGACCCAGTACTTC.

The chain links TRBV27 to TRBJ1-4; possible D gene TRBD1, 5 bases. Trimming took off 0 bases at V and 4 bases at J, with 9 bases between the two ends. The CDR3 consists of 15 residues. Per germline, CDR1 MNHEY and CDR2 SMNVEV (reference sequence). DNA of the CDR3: TGTGCCAGCAGTTTATCCGGGAGGGGTAATGAAAAACTGTTTTTT. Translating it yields CASSLSGRGNEKLFF.

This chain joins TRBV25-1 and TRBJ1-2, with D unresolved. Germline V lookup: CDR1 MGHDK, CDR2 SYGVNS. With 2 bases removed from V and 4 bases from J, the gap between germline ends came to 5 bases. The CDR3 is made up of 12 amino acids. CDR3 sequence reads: CASSEAAYGYTF. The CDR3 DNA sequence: TGTGCCAGCAGTGAAGCGGCCTATGGCTACACCTTC.

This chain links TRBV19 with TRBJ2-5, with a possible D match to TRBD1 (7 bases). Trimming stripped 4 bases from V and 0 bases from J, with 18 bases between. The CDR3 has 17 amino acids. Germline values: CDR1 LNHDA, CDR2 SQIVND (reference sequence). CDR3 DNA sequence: TGTGCCAGTAGTAGGCGGGACAGAGACCAGTACCAAGAGACCCAGTACTTC. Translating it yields CASSRRDRDQYQETQYF. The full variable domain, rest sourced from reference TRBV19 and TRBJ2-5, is DGGITQSPKYLFRKEGQNVTLSCEQNLNHDAMYWYRQDPGQGLRLIYYSQIVNDFQKGDIAEGYSVSREKKESFPLTVTSAQKNPTAFYLCASSRRDRDQYQETQYFGPGTRLLVL.

DNA of the CDR3: TGTGCCAGCAGTGAAAGACAGGGGGGCACCGGGGAGCTGTTTTTT. Its translation is CASSERQGGTGELFF. This chain links TRBV6-1 with TRBJ2-2, with 9 bases lining up with TRBD1. Germline V gives CDR1 MNHNS, CDR2 SASEGT. The junction had 2 bases not matched to a gene; V was cut back by 2 bases and J by 4 bases. The CDR3 has 15 amino acids.

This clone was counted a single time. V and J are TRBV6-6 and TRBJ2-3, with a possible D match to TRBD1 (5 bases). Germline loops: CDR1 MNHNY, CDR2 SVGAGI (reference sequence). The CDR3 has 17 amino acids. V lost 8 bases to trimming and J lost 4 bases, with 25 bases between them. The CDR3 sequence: CASSRSAVIQGADTQYF. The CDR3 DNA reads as TGTGCCAGCTCTCGATCGGCAGTAATTCAGGGCGCAGATACGCAGTATTTT.

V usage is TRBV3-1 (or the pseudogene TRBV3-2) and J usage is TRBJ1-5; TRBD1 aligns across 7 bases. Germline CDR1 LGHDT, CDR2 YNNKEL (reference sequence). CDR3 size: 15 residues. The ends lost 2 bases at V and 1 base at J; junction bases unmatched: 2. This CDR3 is CASSQRGLSNQPQHF. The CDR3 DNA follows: TGTGCCAGCAGCCAAAGGGGGCTGAGCAATCAGCCCCAGCATTTT.

DNA for the CDR3: TGTGCCAGCAGCAAAGAGAGGCCTAGCCGATTTCAAGAGACCCAGTACTTC. This gives the protein CASSKERPSRFQETQYF. The rearrangement links TRBV21-1 to TRBJ2-5; the tabulated D call, TRBD2, remains unverified against the DNA. TRBV21-1 corresponds to a pseudogene. The CDR3 length is 17 residues.

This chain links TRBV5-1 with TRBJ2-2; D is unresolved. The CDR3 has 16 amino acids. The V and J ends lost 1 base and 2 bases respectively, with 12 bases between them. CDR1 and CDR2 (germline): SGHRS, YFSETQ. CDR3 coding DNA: TGCGCCAGCAGCTTGTCACCGAGCCCCAACACCGGGGAGCTGTTTTTT. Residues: CASSLSPSPNTGELFF.

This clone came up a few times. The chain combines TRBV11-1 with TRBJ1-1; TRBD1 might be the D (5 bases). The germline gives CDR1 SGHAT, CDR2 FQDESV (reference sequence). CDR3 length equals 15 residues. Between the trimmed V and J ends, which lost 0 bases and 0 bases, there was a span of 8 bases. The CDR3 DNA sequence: TGTGCCAGCAGCTTAGCTGGGGGGATGAACACTGAAGCTTTCTTT. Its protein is CASSLAGGMNTEAFF.

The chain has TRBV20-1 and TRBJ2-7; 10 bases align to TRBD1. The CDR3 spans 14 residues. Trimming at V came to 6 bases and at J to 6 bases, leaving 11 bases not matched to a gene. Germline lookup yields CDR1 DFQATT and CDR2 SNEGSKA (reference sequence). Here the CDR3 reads CSASIGTGASEQYV. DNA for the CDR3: TGCAGTGCCAGTATTGGGACAGGGGCCTCCGAGCAGTACGTC.

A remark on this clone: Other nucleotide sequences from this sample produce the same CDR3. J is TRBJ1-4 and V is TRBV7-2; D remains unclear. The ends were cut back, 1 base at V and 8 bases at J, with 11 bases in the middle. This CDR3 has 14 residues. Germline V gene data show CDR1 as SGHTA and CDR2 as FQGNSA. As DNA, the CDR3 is TGTGCCAGCAGCTTAGGGGTGGGAGGCGAAAAACTGTTTTTT. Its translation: CASSLGVGGEKLFF.

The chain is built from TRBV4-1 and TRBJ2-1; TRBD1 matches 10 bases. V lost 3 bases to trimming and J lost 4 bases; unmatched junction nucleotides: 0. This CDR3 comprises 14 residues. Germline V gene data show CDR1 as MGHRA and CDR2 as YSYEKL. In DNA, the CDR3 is TGCGCCAGCAGCCAGGGACAGGGGTACAATGAGCAGTTCTTC. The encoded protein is CASSQGQGYNEQFF.

The CDR3 DNA sequence: TGTGCCAGTAGTTCTGGCGGACAGAGGAGCAATCAGCCCCAGCATTTT. It codes for CASSSGGQRSNQPQHF. The genes are TRBV19 and TRBJ1-5, with a weak D call TRBD1 (6 bases). The V gene lost 5 bases and the J gene lost 1 base, with 15 bases spanning the gap. Germline CDR1 is LNHDA and CDR2 is SQIVND (reference sequence). The CDR3 has 16 residues.

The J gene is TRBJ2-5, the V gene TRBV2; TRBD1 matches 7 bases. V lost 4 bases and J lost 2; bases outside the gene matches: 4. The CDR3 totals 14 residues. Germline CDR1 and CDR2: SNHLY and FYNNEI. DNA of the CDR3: TGTGCCAGCAGTGGACCGGGACAGCAAGAGACCCAGTACTTC. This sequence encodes CASSGPGQQETQYF.